This TCR beta chain was found in a study of shared clonotypes between healthy human individuals. Study-level information: The study drew on a couple of women and three men aged 18 to 49 as donors. Researchers assigned three CD4 naive, three CD4 memory, two CD8 naive and one CD8 memory plate to each donor.

General study results and limits: Apart from blood, nothing was sampled; tissue repertoires likely differ.

Clones were read by immunoSEQ multiplex PCR, and TCRdb kept only the in-frame ones, dropping some. This table holds around 2,000,000 clones, over 85% found once. Naive-designated CD8 cells lacked CD45RO, were positively enriched for CCR7, and omitted terminally differentiated effector memory CD45RA+ cells. A remark on this clone: Its antigen is not known.

The ends were cut back, 2 bases at V and 0 bases at J, with 17 bases in the middle. The CDR3 consists of 19 residues. CDR1 and CDR2 (germline): MNHNS, SASEGT. This rearrangement joins TRBV6-1 to TRBJ1-6; no clear D gene. This receptor was obtained from a man younger than 35 in good health. The sequenced sample consisted of naive CD8+ T cells sorted from blood. CDR3 nucleotides: TGTGCCAGCAGTGAAAGGTCGGGAGTGGATAGCTCCTATAATTCACCCCTCCACTTT. Its translation is CASSERSGVDSSYNSPLHF.